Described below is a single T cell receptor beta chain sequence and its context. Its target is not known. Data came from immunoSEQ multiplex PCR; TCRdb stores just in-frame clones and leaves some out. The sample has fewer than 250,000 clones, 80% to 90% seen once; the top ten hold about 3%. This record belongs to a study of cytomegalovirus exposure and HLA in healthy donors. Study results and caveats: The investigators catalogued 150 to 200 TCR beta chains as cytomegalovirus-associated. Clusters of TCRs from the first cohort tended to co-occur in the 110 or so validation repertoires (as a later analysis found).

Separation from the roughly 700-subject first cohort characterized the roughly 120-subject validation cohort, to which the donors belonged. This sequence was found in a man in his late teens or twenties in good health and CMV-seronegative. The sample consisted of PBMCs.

This CDR3 is CASSEGTGREEAFF. CDR3 sequence (DNA): TGTGCCAGCAGTGAGGGGACAGGGAGGGAGGAAGCTTTCTTT. The V and J genes are TRBV6-1 and TRBJ1-1; 9 bases are a match to TRBD1. The germline V gene has CDR1 MNHNS and CDR2 SASEGT. This CDR3 is built from 14 residues. J gave up 8 bases and V 3 bases, and 7 bases lay outside the gene matches.